This T cell receptor (beta chain) stems from a study of cytomegalovirus exposure and HLA in healthy donors. There are 15 residues in the CDR3. The ends lost 5 bases at V and 8 bases at J; junction bases unmatched: 6. Germline V gives CDR1 SEHNR, CDR2 FQNEAQ (reference sequence). A word on this clone: Its antigen is unidentified.

This PCR relied on a set of 60 Vbeta primers and 13 Jbeta primers. Sequenced by immunoSEQ multiplex PCR; TCRdb stores in-frame clones only, minus some. This table holds around 140,000 clones, 78% found once. Study results and limitations: Among TCR beta chains, those listed as cytomegalovirus-associated numbered about 160. Earlier findings revealed that most TCR beta V segments proved productive either about 87% or about 30% of the time.

The TCR originated in a woman in her thirties or forties in good health and CMV-seropositive. This chain joins TRBV7-9 and TRBJ2-1, with TRBD2 matching over 13 bases. Input material: PBMCs. CDR3 DNA: TGTGCCAGCAGCCTCGGACTAGCGGGAGAAGATGAGCAGTTCTTC. The encoded protein is CASSLGLAGEDEQFF. The full variable domain, completed using reference TRBV7-9 and TRBJ2-1, is DTGVSQNPRHKITKRGQNVTFRCDPISEHNRLYWYRQTLGQGPEFLTYFQNEAQLEKSRLLSDRFSAERPKGSFSTLEIQRTEQGDSAMYLCASSLGLAGEDEQFFGPGTRLTVL.